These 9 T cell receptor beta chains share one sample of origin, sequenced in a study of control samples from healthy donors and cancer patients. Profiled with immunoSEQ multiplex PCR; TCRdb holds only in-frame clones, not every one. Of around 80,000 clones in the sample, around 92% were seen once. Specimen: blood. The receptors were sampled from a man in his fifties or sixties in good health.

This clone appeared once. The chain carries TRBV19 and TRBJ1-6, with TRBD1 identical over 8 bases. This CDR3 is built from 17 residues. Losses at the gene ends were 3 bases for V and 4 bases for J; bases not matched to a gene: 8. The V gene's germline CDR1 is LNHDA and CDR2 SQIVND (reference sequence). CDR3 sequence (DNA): TGTGCCAGTAGTATGTACCTGCGACAGGGGTATAATTCACCCCTCCACTTT. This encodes CASSMYLRQGYNSPLHF.

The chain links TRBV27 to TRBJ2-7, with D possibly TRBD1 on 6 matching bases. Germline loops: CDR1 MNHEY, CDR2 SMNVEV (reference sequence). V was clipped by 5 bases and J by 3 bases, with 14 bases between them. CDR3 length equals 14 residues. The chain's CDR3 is CASSRTGYYYEQYF. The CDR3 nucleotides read TGTGCCAGCAGTCGTACAGGGTACTACTACGAGCAGTACTTC.

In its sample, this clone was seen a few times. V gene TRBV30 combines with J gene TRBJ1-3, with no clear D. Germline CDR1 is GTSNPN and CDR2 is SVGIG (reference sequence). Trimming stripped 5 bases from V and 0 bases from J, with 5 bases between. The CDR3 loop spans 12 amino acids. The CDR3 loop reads CAWWISGNTIYF. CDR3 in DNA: TGTGCCTGGTGGATCTCTGGAAACACCATATATTTT.

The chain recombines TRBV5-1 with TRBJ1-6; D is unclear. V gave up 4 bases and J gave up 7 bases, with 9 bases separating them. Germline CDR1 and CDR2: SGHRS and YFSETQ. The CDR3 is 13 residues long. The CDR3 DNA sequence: TGCGCCAGCAGCCTCACGGTGAATTCACCCCTCCACTTT. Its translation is CASSLTVNSPLHF.

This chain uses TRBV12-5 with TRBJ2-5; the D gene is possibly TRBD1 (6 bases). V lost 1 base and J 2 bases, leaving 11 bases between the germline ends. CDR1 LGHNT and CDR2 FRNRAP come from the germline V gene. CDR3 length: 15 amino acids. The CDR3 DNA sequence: TGTGCTAGTGGTTTGGGTCTCCAGGGGCAAGAGACCCAGTACTTC. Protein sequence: CASGLGLQGQETQYF. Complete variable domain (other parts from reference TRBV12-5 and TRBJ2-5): DARVTQTPRHKVTEMGQEVTMRCQPILGHNTVFWYRQTMMQGLELLAYFRNRAPLDDSGMPKDRFSAEMPDATLATLKIQPSEPRDSAVYFCASGLGLQGQETQYFGPGTRLLVL.

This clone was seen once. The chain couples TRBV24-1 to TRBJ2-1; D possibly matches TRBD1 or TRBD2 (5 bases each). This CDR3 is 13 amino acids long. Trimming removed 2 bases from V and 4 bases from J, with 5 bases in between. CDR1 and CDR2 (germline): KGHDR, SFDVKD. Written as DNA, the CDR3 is TGTGCCACCAGTGATTGGGGGTACAATGAGCAGTTCTTC. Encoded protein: CATSDWGYNEQFF.

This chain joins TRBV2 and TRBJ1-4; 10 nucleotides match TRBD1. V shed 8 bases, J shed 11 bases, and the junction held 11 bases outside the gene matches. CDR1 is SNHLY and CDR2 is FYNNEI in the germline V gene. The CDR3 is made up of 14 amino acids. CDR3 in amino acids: CASVPGTGVGKLFF. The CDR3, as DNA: TGTGCCAGCGTCCCCGGGACAGGGGTCGGGAAACTGTTTTTT.

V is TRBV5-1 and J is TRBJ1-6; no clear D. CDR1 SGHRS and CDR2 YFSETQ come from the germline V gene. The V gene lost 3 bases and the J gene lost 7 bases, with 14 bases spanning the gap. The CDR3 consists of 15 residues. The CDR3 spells CASSSRRAGNSPLHF. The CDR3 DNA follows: TGCGCCAGCAGCTCCCGACGCGCCGGCAATTCACCCCTCCACTTT.

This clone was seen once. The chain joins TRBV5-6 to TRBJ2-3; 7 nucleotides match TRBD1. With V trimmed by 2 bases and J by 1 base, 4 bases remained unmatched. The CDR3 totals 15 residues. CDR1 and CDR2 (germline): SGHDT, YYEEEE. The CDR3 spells CASSFYRGRTDTQYF. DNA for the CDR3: TGTGCCAGCAGCTTTTACAGGGGTCGCACAGATACGCAGTATTTT.